Below are 7 T cell receptor beta chains sequenced from a single sample in a study of cytomegalovirus exposure and HLA in healthy donors. The PCR used 60 Vbeta and 13 Jbeta primers. Some clones are missing from TCRdb's copy, which holds only in-frame ones; the method was immunoSEQ multiplex PCR. Of some 200,000 clones in the sample, 82% were seen once. The sequencing input was PBMCs. The receptors originated from a boy aged 2 to 10 in good health and CMV-seronegative.

The chain recombines TRBV6-5 with TRBJ1-1; D unresolved. V gave up 0 bases and J gave up 3 bases, with 11 bases separating them. This CDR3 comprises 15 residues. Germline CDR1 reads MNHEY; CDR2 reads SVGAGI. CDR3 residues: CASSYSHRVDTEAFF. The CDR3, as DNA: TGTGCCAGCAGTTACTCTCACCGGGTTGACACTGAAGCTTTCTTT.

The chain employs TRBV10-3 and TRBJ1-2, with 7 bases identical to TRBD1. From germline, CDR1 is ENHRY and CDR2 SYGVKD. The CDR3 has 14 amino acids. Trimming at V came to 2 bases and at J to 6 bases, leaving 6 bases not matched to a gene. The DNA of the CDR3 is TGTGCCATCAGTGAGAGAAGGGGGCGGGATGGCTACACCTTC. Residues: CAISERRGRDGYTF.

This chain joins TRBV18 and TRBJ2-7; D ambiguous. Trimming stripped 2 bases from V and 3 bases from J, with 11 bases between. Germline CDR1 is KGHSH and CDR2 is LQKENI. This CDR3 spans 14 amino acids. CDR3 sequence reads: CASSPSRNDYEQYF. The CDR3 coding sequence is TGTGCCAGCTCACCATCCAGGAACGACTACGAGCAGTACTTC.

This clone appeared a single time. The rearrangement joins TRBV5-4 to TRBJ2-5, with 11 bases identical to TRBD2. Looked up from germline, CDR1 is SGHNT and CDR2 is YYREEE (reference sequence). This CDR3 region has 14 residues. Trimming at V came to 3 bases and at J to 9 bases, leaving 7 bases not matched to a gene. CDR3 loop: CASSSVSGGAAQYF. Written as DNA, the CDR3 is TGTGCCAGCAGCTCGGTTAGCGGGGGGGCTGCCCAGTACTTC.

V and J are TRBV7-6 and TRBJ1-2, with a possible D match to TRBD1 (6 bases). V was cut by 1 base and J by 5 bases, with 11 bases left in between. The CDR3 has 14 residues. Per germline, CDR1 SGHVS and CDR2 FNYEAQ. The CDR3 protein is CASSLESTGYGYTF. Here the CDR3 DNA reads TGTGCCAGCAGCTTAGAGTCGACAGGTTATGGCTACACCTTC.

This chain's CDR3 is CASSPTGGGVYEQYF. The CDR3 DNA sequence: TGTGCCAGCAGCCCGACGGGAGGGGGGGTCTACGAGCAGTACTTC. This chain connects TRBV7-2 to TRBJ2-7, with 8 positions matching TRBD2. This CDR3 comprises 15 residues. V lost 5 bases, J lost 3 bases, and 9 bases stayed unmatched. From germline, CDR1 is SGHTA and CDR2 FQGNSA.

The rearrangement uses TRBV7-9 and TRBJ2-4; the D gene is possibly TRBD1 (6 bases). Germline V gene sequence: CDR1 SEHNR, CDR2 FQNEAQ (reference sequence). V shed 4 bases and J shed 5 bases, with 12 bases lying between them. CDR3 length: 14 residues. The CDR3 loop reads CASSSDAGENIQYF. The CDR3 coding sequence is TGTGCCAGCAGCTCGGACGCAGGGGAAAACATTCAGTACTTC.